This entry concerns a single T cell receptor beta chain. This clone was observed a handful of times. Its binding antigen is unknown. The input lacks base qualities; no much larger clone sits a single base away. The data were obtained in a study of blood T cell repertoires in COVID-19 (dated by TCRdb to the early 2020s). At the level of the whole study: Samples from collaborators originated in the United States, Italy and Spain and spanned both the acute and convalescent phases of COVID-19. HLA class I and class II types, where available, came from metadata supplied by the sample provider rather than from assay-based typing. The samples were drawn from the first 160 participants of the ongoing ImmuneRACE study and from some 1,300 subjects provided by 6 global collaborators. Subjects who had been exposed to COVID-19, were actively infected with it, or had recovered from it provided the deeply sampled blood TCRbeta repertoires that made up the dataset. The prospective study material was composed of cDNA or gDNA derived from T cells, B-cell-depleted T cells, or PBMCs. Nearly every sample came with metadata listing a de-identified subject ID, COVID-19 status, age in years and sex. The repertoires were made available in a free public database intended to serve as a resource for research on the immune response to SARS-CoV-2.

The germline V gene specifies MNHEY as CDR1 and SVGEGT as CDR2. For this chain, trimming is 4 bases at the V end and 4 bases at the J end, and the number of junction bases without a gene match is 22. The CDR3 runs 20 residues from the cysteine to the phenylalanine. The CDR3 DNA has 60 bases and is translated from base 1. The immunoSEQ Assay, a bias-controlled multiplex PCR, was used to amplify TCRbeta CDR3 regions from genomic DNA. Regarding the original processing steps: Nucleated cell counts per sample were estimated from amplification of reference gene primers within the assay. To quantify the absolute abundance of each unique TCRbeta CDR3 rearrangement, sequence reads were collapsed and filtered. For each sample, productive Simpson clonality was calculated by taking the square root of Simpson's diversity index across productive rearrangements. This is the immuneACCESS table as TCRdb keeps it, with only in-frame sequences that have V and J called. A part of the clones is gone; compared with another copy, unresolved V genes explain less than half, and the rest is unexplained. V and J calls and clone size follow that table, whereas D and trimming were derived from the DNA. The sample data list roughly 70,000 clones, and 80% to 90% of these were observed just once. The ten largest clones take up 6% to 8% of the sample.

Each collaborating institution followed its own protocols to collect whole blood in K2EDTA tubes. For TCRbeta analysis, collaborators shipped samples as frozen whole blood, isolated PBMCs, or DNA extracted from either of those sample types. Here is what the overall study found, with its caveats: How much clinical and demographic metadata was included differed by source and by participant, and the metadata was provided uncurated.

This TCR came from an elderly woman with active COVID-19. The source material was peripheral blood. The chain is made from TRBV6-2 or TRBV6-3 and TRBJ1-5; a stretch of 7 junction bases matches TRBD1. The sequenced DNA is TGTGCCAGCAGTTCGCGCAGGAACATTAACCGGGACAGTAAGAATCAGCCCCAGCATTTT. This encodes CASSSRRNINRDSKNQPQHF.